What follows are 14 T cell receptor beta chains derived from one specimen sequenced in a study of cytomegalovirus exposure and HLA in healthy donors. The method was immunoSEQ multiplex PCR; TCRdb's version includes in-frame clones alone and lacks a portion of them. The table records about 240,000 clones, more than 75% of them present only once. The material sequenced was PBMCs. The receptors originated from a woman in her twenties or thirties in good health and CMV-seropositive.

The V gene is TRBV6-1, the J gene TRBJ1-1; D unclear. V was pared by 2 bases and J by 4 bases, with 14 bases between. CDR1 and CDR2 from the germline V gene are MNHNS and SASEGT. The CDR3 extends over 15 amino acids. The CDR3 spells CASSERSGRGTEAFF. Written as DNA, the CDR3 is TGTGCCAGCAGTGAACGGTCCGGGCGGGGCACTGAAGCTTTCTTT.

Remarks on this clone: The sample has other DNA sequences that encode this CDR3 too. V and J are TRBV19 and TRBJ2-7; 10 bases map to TRBD2. In germline, CDR1 is LNHDA, CDR2 SQIVND (reference sequence). The CDR3 spans 16 residues. The V segment lost 0 bases and the J segment 2 bases; nucleotides outside the gene matches: 4. CDR3 region: CASSIDRTSGTYEQYF. The CDR3 nucleotides read TGTGCCAGTAGTATAGACAGGACTAGCGGAACCTACGAGCAGTACTTC. Full variable domain (missing parts from reference TRBV19 and TRBJ2-7): DGGITQSPKYLFRKEGQNVTLSCEQNLNHDAMYWYRQDPGQGLRLIYYSQIVNDFQKGDIAEGYSVSREKKESFPLTVTSAQKNPTAFYLCASSIDRTSGTYEQYFGPGTRLTVT.

The chain couples TRBV21-1 to TRBJ1-2; no check of the table's D call, TRBD1, against the DNA was made. TRBV21-1 is designated a pseudogene. CDR3 length: 15 amino acids. The CDR3 nucleotides read TGTGCCAGCACCGAACTTACAGGGATGCAAGATGGCTACACCTTC. This translates into CASTELTGMQDGYTF.

This clone was observed a single time. The chain links TRBV27 to TRBJ2-3, with D unclear. V was pared by 10 bases and J by 0 bases, with 17 bases between. This CDR3 region has 15 residues. Looked up from germline, CDR1 is MNHEY and CDR2 is SMNVEV (reference sequence). The DNA of the CDR3 is TGTGCCACCCGACGGGTGCCCTCTAGCACAGATACGCAGTATTTT. Protein product: CATRRVPSSTDTQYF.

The chain uses TRBV19 and TRBJ1-5, with D perhaps matching TRBD1 (5 bases). CDR3 length: 13 amino acids. The germline V gene has CDR1 LNHDA and CDR2 SQIVND (reference sequence). Trimming took off 5 bases at V and 7 bases at J, with 12 bases between the two ends. CDR3 amino acids: CASSQGWGQPQHF. Written as DNA, the CDR3 is TGTGCCAGTAGTCAGGGTTGGGGCCAGCCCCAGCATTTT.

The rearrangement links TRBV2 to TRBJ2-5; 7 bases line up with TRBD2. The germline CDR1 and CDR2 sequences are SNHLY and FYNNEI. After removal of 1 base from V and 6 bases from J, the junction contained 5 bases not matched to a gene. The CDR3 spans 14 residues. CDR3 protein: CASSEGPGGKTQYF. The CDR3 DNA sequence: TGTGCCAGCAGTGAAGGGCCGGGAGGAAAGACCCAGTACTTC. The complete variable domain, with remaining parts taken from reference TRBV2 and TRBJ2-5, reads EPEVTQTPSHQVTQMGQEVILRCVPISNHLYFYWYRQILGQKVEFLVSFYNNEISEKSEIFDDQFSVERPDGSNFTLKIRSTKLEDSAMYFCASSEGPGGKTQYFGPGTRLLVL.

This clone came up once. In DNA, the CDR3 is TGTGCCAGCAGCCTCAGGGGGCGCGAGCAGTACTTC. Translated: CASSLRGREQYF. J is TRBJ2-7 and V is TRBV28; TRBD1 matches 8 bases. This CDR3 is built from 12 residues. V lost 6 bases, J lost 6 bases, and 4 bases stayed unmatched. Germline assignment: CDR1 MDHEN and CDR2 SYDVKM.

The chain combines TRBV11-2 with TRBJ2-5, with TRBD1 as a possible D gene (6 bases). Trimming cost V 5 bases and J 2 bases, with 12 bases left between them. CDR3 size: 14 residues. From germline, CDR1 is SGHAT and CDR2 FQNNGV. The CDR3 reads CASSLGQLQETQYF. The DNA for the CDR3 is TGTGCCAGCAGCCTAGGACAGTTGCAAGAGACCCAGTACTTC.

The rearrangement joins TRBV9 to TRBJ2-1; perhaps TRBD2 as D (5 bases). This CDR3 is built from 15 residues. Trimming shortened V by 0 bases and J by 8 bases, and 15 bases separated the two germline ends. Germline CDR1 reads SGDLS; CDR2 reads YYNGEE. The CDR3: CASSVDVAILHEQFF. In DNA, the CDR3 is TGTGCCAGCAGCGTAGATGTAGCGATATTGCATGAGCAGTTCTTC.

This chain joins TRBV7-2 and TRBJ2-5; tentative D call: TRBD2 (6 bases). Between the trimmed V and J ends, which lost 5 bases and 7 bases, there was a span of 14 bases. The CDR3 runs to 13 residues. CDR1 and CDR2 (germline): SGHTA, FQGNSA. CDR3 region: CASSQGGLGTQYF. CDR3 sequence (DNA): TGTGCCAGCAGCCAGGGAGGTCTGGGGACCCAGTACTTC.

The rearrangement uses TRBV6-6 and TRBJ1-2; D is ambiguous. The CDR3 sequence is 14 residues long. Trimming stripped 2 bases from V and 4 bases from J, with 11 bases between. Germline CDR1 is MNHNY and CDR2 is SVGAGI (reference sequence). CDR3 DNA: TGTGCCAGCAGTTACCCAGAACAGTCCTATGGCTACACCTTC. Its protein product is CASSYPEQSYGYTF.

The chain couples TRBV28 to TRBJ2-1; no clear D gene. Germline V CDR1 and CDR2: MDHEN, SYDVKM. V lost 2 bases and J lost 4, with 6 bases in between. The CDR3 totals 13 residues. CDR3 protein: CASSLTRYNEQFF. The CDR3 DNA is TGTGCCAGCAGTTTAACTCGTTACAATGAGCAGTTCTTC.

The chain joins TRBV6-5 to TRBJ2-7, with D tentatively TRBD2 (6 bases). There are 14 residues in the CDR3. CDR1 MNHEY and CDR2 SVGAGI come from the germline V gene. Trimming took off 4 bases at V and 2 bases at J, with 12 bases between the two ends. CDR3 nucleotides: TGTGCCAGCAGTTCACCGGGACTGACCTACGAGCAGTACTTC. Its translation is CASSSPGLTYEQYF.

This chain links TRBV5-1 with TRBJ2-7; D possibly corresponds to TRBD2 (5 bases). CDR3 size: 13 residues. V was clipped by 4 bases and J by 2 bases, with 10 bases between them. Germline CDR1 SGHRS, CDR2 YFSETQ. CDR3 DNA sequence: TGCGCCAGCAGCCCAACTAGTACCTACGAGCAGTACTTC. It codes for CASSPTSTYEQYF.